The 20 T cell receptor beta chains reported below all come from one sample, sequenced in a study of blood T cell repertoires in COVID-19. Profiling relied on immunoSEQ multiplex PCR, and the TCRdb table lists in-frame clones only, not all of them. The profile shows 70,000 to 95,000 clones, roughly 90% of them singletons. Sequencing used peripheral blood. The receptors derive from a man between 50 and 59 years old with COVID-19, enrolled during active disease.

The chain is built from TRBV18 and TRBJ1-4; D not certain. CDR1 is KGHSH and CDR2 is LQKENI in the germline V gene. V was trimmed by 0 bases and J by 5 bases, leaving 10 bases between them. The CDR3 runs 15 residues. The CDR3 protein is CASSPPTGVNEKLFF. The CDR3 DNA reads TGTGCCAGCTCACCACCGACGGGTGTAAATGAAAAACTGTTTTTT.

CDR3 sequence reads: CASSERSVGTGELFF. The DNA for the CDR3 is TGTGCCAGCAGTGAAAGGAGTGTCGGCACCGGGGAGCTGTTTTTT. This rearrangement joins TRBV6-1 to TRBJ2-2, with D unresolved. Germline CDR1 is MNHNS and CDR2 is SASEGT. This CDR3 has 15 amino acids. V was pared by 2 bases and J by 4 bases, with 11 bases between.

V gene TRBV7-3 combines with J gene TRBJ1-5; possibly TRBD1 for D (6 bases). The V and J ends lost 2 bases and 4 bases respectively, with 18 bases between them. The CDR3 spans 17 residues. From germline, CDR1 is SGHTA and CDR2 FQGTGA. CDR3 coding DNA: TGTGCCAGCAGCTTAGCGGGGGGGCGCGGCTTGAATCAGCCCCAGCATTTT. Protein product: CASSLAGGRGLNQPQHF.

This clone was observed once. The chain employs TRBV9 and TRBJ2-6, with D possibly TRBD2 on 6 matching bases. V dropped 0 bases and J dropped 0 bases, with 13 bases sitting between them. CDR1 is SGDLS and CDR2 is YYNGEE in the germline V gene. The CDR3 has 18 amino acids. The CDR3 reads CASSVEEGVSSGANVLTF. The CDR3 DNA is TGTGCCAGCAGCGTAGAGGAGGGAGTTTCCTCTGGGGCCAACGTCCTGACTTTC. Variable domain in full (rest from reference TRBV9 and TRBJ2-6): DSGVTQTPKHLITATGQRVTLRCSPRSGDLSVYWYQQSLDQGLQFLIQYYNGEERAKGNILERFSAQQFPDLHSELNLSSLELGDSALYFCASSVEEGVSSGANVLTFGAGSRLTVL.

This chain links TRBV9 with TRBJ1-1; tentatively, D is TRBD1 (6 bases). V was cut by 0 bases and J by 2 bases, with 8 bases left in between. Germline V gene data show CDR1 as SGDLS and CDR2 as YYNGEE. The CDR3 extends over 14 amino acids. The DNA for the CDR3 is TGTGCCAGCAGCGTAGCGGACAGAAACACTGAAGCTTTCTTT. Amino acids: CASSVADRNTEAFF.

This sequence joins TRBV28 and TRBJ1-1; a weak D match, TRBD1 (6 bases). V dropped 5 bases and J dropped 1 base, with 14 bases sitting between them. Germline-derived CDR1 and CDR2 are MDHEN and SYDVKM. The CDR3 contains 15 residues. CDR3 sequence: CASSVDSLKNTEAFF. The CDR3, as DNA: TGTGCCAGCAGTGTGGACAGCCTTAAGAACACTGAAGCTTTCTTT.

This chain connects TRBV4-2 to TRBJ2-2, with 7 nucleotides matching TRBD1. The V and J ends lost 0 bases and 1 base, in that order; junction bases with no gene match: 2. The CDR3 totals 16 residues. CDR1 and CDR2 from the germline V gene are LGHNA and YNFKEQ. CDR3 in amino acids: CASSQDRQGNTGELFF. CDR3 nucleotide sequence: TGTGCCAGCAGCCAAGATCGACAGGGGAACACCGGGGAGCTGTTTTTT.

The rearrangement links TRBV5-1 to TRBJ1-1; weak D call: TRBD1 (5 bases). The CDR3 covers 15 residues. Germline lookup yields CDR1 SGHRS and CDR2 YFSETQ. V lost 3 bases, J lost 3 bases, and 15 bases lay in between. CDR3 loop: CASSWGGVGHTEAFF. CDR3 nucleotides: TGCGCCAGCAGCTGGGGCGGGGTGGGGCACACTGAAGCTTTCTTT.

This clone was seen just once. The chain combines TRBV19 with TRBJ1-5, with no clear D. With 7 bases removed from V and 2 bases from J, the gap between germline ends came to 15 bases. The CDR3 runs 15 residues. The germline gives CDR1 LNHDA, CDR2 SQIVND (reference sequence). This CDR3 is CASNILPRGNQPQHF. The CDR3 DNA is TGTGCCAGTAATATCCTACCTCGGGGCAATCAGCCCCAGCATTTT.

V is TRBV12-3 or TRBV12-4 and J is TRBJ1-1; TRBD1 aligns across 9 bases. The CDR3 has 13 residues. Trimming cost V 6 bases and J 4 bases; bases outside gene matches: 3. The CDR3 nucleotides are TGTGCCAGCAGCCCACAGGGGGCCACTGAAGCTTTCTTT. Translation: CASSPQGATEAFF.

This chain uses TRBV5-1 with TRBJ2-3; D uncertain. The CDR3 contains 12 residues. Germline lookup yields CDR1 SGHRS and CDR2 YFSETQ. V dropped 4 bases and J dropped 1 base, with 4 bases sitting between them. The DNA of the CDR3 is TGCGCCAGCAGCCGGGGCACAGATACGCAGTATTTT. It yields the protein CASSRGTDTQYF. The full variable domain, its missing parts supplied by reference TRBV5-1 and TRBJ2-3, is KAGVTQTPRYLIKTRGQQVTLSCSPISGHRSVSWYQQTPGQGLQFLFEYFSETQRNKGNFPGRFSGRQFSNSRSEMNVSTLELGDSALYLCASSRGTDTQYFGPGTRLTVL.

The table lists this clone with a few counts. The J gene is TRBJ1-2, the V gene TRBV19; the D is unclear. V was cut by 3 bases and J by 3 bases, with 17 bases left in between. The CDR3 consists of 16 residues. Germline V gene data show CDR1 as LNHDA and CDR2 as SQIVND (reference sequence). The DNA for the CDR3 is TGTGCCAGTAGTATGAGTGTCCGGGAACCGTACTATGGCTACACCTTC. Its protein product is CASSMSVREPYYGYTF. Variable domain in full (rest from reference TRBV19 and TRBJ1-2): DGGITQSPKYLFRKEGQNVTLSCEQNLNHDAMYWYRQDPGQGLRLIYYSQIVNDFQKGDIAEGYSVSREKKESFPLTVTSAQKNPTAFYLCASSMSVREPYYGYTFGSGTRLTVV.

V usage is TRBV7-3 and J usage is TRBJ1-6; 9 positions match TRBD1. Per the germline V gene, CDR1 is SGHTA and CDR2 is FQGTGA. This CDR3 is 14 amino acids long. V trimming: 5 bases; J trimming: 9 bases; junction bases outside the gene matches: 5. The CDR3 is CASSAQGAGSPLHF. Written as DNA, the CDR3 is TGTGCCAGCAGCGCACAGGGGGCCGGTTCACCCCTCCACTTT. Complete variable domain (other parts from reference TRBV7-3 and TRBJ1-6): GAGVSQTPSNKVTEKGKYVELRCDPISGHTALYWYRQSLGQGPEFLIYFQGTGAADDSGLPNDRFFAVRPEGSVSTLKIQRTERGDSAVYLCASSAQGAGSPLHFGNGTRLTVT.

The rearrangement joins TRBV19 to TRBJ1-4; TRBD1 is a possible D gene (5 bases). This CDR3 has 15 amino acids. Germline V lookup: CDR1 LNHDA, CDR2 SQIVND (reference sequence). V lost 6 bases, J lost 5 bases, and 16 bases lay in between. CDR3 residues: CASSRPGQANEKLFF. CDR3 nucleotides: TGTGCCAGTAGCCGGCCAGGGCAAGCGAATGAAAAACTGTTTTTT.

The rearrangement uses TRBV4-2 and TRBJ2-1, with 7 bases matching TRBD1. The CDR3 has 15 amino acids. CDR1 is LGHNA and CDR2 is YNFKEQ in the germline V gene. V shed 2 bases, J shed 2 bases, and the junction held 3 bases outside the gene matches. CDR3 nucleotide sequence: TGTGCCAGCAGCCAAAACAGGGGTCCCTACAATGAGCAGTTCTTC. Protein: CASSQNRGPYNEQFF.

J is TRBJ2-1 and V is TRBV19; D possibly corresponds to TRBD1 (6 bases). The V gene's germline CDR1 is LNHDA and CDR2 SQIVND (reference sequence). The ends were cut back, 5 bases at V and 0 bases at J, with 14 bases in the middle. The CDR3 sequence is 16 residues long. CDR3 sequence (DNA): TGTGCCAGTAGTGTCAGGGGTCCTAGCTCCTACAATGAGCAGTTCTTC. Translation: CASSVRGPSSYNEQFF.

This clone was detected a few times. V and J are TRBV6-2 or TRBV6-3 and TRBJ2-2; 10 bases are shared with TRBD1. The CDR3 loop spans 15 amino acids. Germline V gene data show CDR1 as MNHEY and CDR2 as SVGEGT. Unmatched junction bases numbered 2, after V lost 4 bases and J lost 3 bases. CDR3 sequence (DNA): TGTGCCAGCAGTTCAGGACAGGGGGACACCGGGGAGCTGTTTTTT. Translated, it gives CASSSGQGDTGELFF.

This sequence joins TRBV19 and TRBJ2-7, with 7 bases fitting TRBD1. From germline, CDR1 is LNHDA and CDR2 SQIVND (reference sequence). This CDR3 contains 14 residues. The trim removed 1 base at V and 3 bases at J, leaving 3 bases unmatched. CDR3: CASSIGQGLYEQYF. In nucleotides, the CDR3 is TGTGCCAGTAGTATAGGACAGGGTCTCTACGAGCAGTACTTC.

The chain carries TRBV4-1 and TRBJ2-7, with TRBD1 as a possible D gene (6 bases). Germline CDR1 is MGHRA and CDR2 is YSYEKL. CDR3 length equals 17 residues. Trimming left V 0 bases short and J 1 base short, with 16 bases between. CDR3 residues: CASSQDGIGGSSYEQYF. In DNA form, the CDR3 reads TGCGCCAGCAGCCAAGATGGGATAGGGGGTAGTTCCTACGAGCAGTACTTC.

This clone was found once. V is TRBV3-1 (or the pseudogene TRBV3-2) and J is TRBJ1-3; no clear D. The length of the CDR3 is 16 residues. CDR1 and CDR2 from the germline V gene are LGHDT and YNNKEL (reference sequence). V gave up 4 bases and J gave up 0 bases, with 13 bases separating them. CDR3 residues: CASSPTYGNSGNTIYF. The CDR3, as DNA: TGTGCCAGCAGCCCGACTTACGGAAACTCTGGAAACACCATATATTTT.